This T cell receptor beta chain was obtained from a study of T cell repertoires in cytomegalovirus infection. Looking at the study overall: CMV epitopes used comprised recently identified HLA-C-restricted ones and well-studied HLA-B-restricted ones. CMV infection and matching HLA type were both indicated by public TCR beta signatures. Study-level results: In two of eight donors, the top clonotype was HLA-C-restricted CMV-specific. Individuals carrying CMV plus the relevant HLA were identified by cumulative frequency of public TCR beta families.

About this clonotype: Its antigen is unknown.

The germline V and J ends were trimmed by 5 bases and 9 bases, with 23 bases remaining between them. Looked up from germline, CDR1 is SGHTA and CDR2 is FQGNSA. CDR3 length: 15 residues. Each CDR3 protein gets one entry after TCRdb re-called the reads with MiXCR. Here the sample spans about 150,000 distinct CDR3 sequences, about 31% being singletons. The sequenced sample was CD8+ T cells from cultured PBMCs, obtained from culture after CMV antigen stimulation. This chain connects TRBV7-2 to TRBJ2-7; D gene unclear. The TCR originated in a human donor in good health (CMV status not recorded). Some clones in this sample may be carry-over from other donors' samples. CDR3 in DNA: TGTGCCAGCAGCCTAAATTCCGGCCCGGCATTCGCGCAGTACTTC. It translates to CASSLNSGPAFAQYF.